This T cell receptor beta chain was recorded in a study of shared clonotypes between healthy human individuals. Study results and caveats: The naive CD4 repertoires of several donors were compared, and 5% to 6.5% of clonotypes were shared.

The method was immunoSEQ multiplex PCR; TCRdb's version includes in-frame clones alone and lacks a portion of them. The table has 2 million to 2.5 million clones, over 90% seen once; the top ten hold 0.3% to 0.4%. Donation came from healthy HIV-negative adults that had no recent acute infections or vaccinations. Splitting the CD4+ cells yielded a CD45RA+ naive subset and a CD45RA-negative memory subset. Concerning this clone itself: The antigen remains unidentified. The same CDR3 also results from other DNA sequences found in this sample.

This CDR3 is built from 14 residues. CDR1 and CDR2 from the germline V gene are SNHLY and FYNNEI. V was pared by 8 bases and J by 4 bases, with 6 bases of the junction left unmatched. The sample was naive CD4+ T cells from PBMCs. Subset indicated: CD45RA+ positively selected. The V call is TRBV2, the J call TRBJ2-1; 9 nucleotides agree with TRBD2. The receptor was isolated from a man younger than 35 in good health. Some clones in this sample may be carry-over from other donors' samples. The DNA for the CDR3 is TGTGCCAGCCGGGGTCTAGCGGGGTACAATGAGCAGTTCTTC. This sequence encodes CASRGLAGYNEQFF.